What follows is one TCR beta chain and its context. This entry is derived from a study of blood T cell repertoires in COVID-19. The CDR3 totals 16 residues. The V and J ends lost 1 base and 7 bases respectively, with 19 bases between them. Germline V lookup: CDR1 SEHNR, CDR2 FQNEAQ (reference sequence). Generated by immunoSEQ multiplex PCR, the TCRdb table keeps only in-frame clones and is missing some. The sample holds approximately 76,000 clones, approximately 90% seen once. Sequences were obtained from peripheral blood. This sequence originates from a man younger than 40 with acute or convalescent COVID-19. The V call is TRBV7-9, the J call TRBJ1-2; possible D gene TRBD1, 5 bases. CDR3 in DNA: TGTGCCAGCAGCTTAGGCGGACAATCTAGGGTTCGTGGCTACACCTTC. Amino acids: CASSLGGQSRVRGYTF.